The sequence of this T cell receptor beta chain was determined in a study of blood T cell repertoires in COVID-19. As for the study in general: COVID-19 samples collected from the United States, Italy and Spain covered acute and convalescent phases. PBMCs, B-cell-depleted T cells, or T cells were the source of the cDNA or gDNA that made up the material.

Study processing details: For nucleated cells, counts were estimated from reference gene primer amplification. Produced via immunoSEQ multiplex PCR; TCRdb's table is partial and in-frame only. The V and J calls and clone size were taken over from that table, and D and trimming were inferred from the DNA. Of under 150,000 clones in the sample, around 77% are singletons; the top ten hold approximately 10%. This CDR3 is 13 amino acids long. Germline loops: CDR1 MNHEY, CDR2 SVGAGI. With 7 bases removed from V and 4 bases from J, the gap between germline ends came to 11 bases. The chain links TRBV6-5 to TRBJ2-1; tentatively, D is TRBD2 (6 bases). Material: peripheral blood. The clonotype comes from a human donor in a cohort sampled during active COVID-19. The CDR3 nucleotides are TGTGCCAGCAACGGCGGGGTTTACAATGAGCAGTTCTTC. This encodes CASNGGVYNEQFF.